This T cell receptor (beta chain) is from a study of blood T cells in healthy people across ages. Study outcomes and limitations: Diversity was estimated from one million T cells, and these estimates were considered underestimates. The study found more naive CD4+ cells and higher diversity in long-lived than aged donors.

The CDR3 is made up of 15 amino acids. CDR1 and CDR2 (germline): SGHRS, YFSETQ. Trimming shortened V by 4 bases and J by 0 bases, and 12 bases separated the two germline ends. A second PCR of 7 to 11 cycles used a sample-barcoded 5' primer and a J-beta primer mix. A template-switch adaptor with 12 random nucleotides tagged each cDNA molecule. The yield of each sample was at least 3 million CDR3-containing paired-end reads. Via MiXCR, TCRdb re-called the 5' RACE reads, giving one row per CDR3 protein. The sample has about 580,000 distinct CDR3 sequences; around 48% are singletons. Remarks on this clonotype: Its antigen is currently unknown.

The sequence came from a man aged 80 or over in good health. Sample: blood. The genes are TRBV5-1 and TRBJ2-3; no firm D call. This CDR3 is CASSTRIGSTDTQYF. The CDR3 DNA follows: TGCGCCAGCAGCACGCGTATAGGTAGCACAGATACGCAGTATTTT. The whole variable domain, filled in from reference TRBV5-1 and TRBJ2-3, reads KAGVTQTPRYLIKTRGQQVTLSCSPISGHRSVSWYQQTPGQGLQFLFEYFSETQRNKGNFPGRFSGRQFSNSRSEMNVSTLELGDSALYLCASSTRIGSTDTQYFGPGTRLTVL.